What follows is one TCR beta chain and its context. This specimen comes from a study of blood T cell repertoires in COVID-19. Study information: Donors in the United States, Italy and Spain gave samples during acute or convalescent COVID-19.

The germline CDR1 and CDR2 sequences are PRHDT and FYEKMQ (reference sequence). With 0 bases removed from V and 3 bases from J, the gap between germline ends came to 11 bases. The CDR3 is made up of 15 amino acids. In the source study's methods: Reference gene primer amplification in the assay estimated nucleated cell counts. Assay: immunoSEQ multiplex PCR; the TCRdb copy retains only in-frame clones and omits some. Clonal size and the V and J genes are those of that table, whereas D and trimming came from the DNA. The data hold hundreds of thousands of clones, with 70% to 90% observed a single time.

The rearrangement links TRBV13 to TRBJ1-2; TRBD1 is a possible D gene (5 bases). The clonotype comes from a man aged 35 to 55 with acute or convalescent COVID-19. The sequenced sample was peripheral blood. CDR3 sequence: CASSLGPDTDYGYTF. The CDR3 bases are TGTGCCAGCAGCTTAGGCCCGGACACAGACTATGGCTACACCTTC. The whole variable domain, remainder taken from reference TRBV13 and TRBJ1-2, is AAGVIQSPRHLIKEKRETATLKCYPIPRHDTVYWYQQGPGQDPQFLISFYEKMQSDKGSIPDRFSAQQFSDYHSELNMSSLELGDSALYFCASSLGPDTDYGYTFGSGTRLTVV.